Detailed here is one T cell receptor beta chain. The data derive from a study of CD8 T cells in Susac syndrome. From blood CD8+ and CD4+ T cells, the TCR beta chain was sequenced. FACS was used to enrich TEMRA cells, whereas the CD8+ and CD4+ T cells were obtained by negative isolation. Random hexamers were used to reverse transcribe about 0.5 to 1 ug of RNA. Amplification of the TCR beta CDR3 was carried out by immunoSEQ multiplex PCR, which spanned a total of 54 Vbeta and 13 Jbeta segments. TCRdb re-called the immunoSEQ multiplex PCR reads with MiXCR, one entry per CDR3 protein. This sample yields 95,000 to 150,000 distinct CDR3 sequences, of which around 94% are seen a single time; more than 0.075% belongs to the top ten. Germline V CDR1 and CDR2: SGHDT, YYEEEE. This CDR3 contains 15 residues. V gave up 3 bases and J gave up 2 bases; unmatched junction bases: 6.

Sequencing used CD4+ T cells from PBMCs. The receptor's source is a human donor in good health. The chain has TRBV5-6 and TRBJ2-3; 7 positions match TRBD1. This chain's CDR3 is CASSWTGTVTDTQYF. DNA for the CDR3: TGTGCCAGCAGCTGGACCGGGACAGTCACAGATACGCAGTATTTT.